The sequence of this T cell receptor beta chain was determined in a study of T cell responses to AZD1222 COVID-19 vaccine. Generated by immunoSEQ multiplex PCR, the TCRdb table keeps only in-frame clones and is missing some. Of 100,000 to 150,000 clones in the sample, 80% to 90% were seen once. Germline V gene sequence: CDR1 LGHNT, CDR2 FRNRAP. Germline trimming cut 6 bases from V and 5 bases from J; bases unmatched to any gene: 9. This CDR3 contains 14 residues. The material sequenced was peripheral blood, taken on day 0 of AZD1222 vaccination. This sequence originates from an adult in good health. The chain couples TRBV12-5 to TRBJ1-2, with TRBD1 matching over 7 bases. DNA for the CDR3: TGTGCTAGTGGGTATAGTGGGACAGAGTATGGCTACACCTTC. Protein sequence: CASGYSGTEYGYTF.